The rows below give T cell receptor beta chains drawn from one sample of a study of blood T cell repertoires in COVID-19. TCRdb keeps only in-frame clones here, not all; method: immunoSEQ multiplex PCR. The sample holds roughly 140,000 clones, 88% seen once. Sample: peripheral blood. The source of these receptors is a human donor in a cohort sampled during active COVID-19. CDR3s include the opening cysteine and the closing phenylalanine or tryptophan. The D gene is left open where the match is weak. Only some rows state a clone size, as once, few, many or a class for expanded clones.

V gene	clone size	J gene	D gene	CDR3 protein	CDR3 DNA
TRBV9	-	TRBJ2-4	TRBD1	CASSPRQGIGNIQYF	TGTGCCAGCAGCCCGAGACAGGGGATCGGGAACATTCAGTACTTC
TRBV5-4	-	TRBJ2-1	TRBD2	CASLSRAPGGEQFF	TGTGCCAGCCTAAGTCGTGCCCCGGGGGGTGAGCAGTTCTTC
TRBV28	-	TRBJ2-5	-	CASSTRVAGSETQYF	TGTGCCAGCAGTACCCGAGTTGCGGGAAGTGAGACCCAGTACTTC
TRBV4-3	once	TRBJ2-3	TRBD2	CASSPRLAADTQYF	TGCGCCAGCAGCCCCCGACTAGCGGCAGATACGCAGTATTTT
TRBV7-9	-	TRBJ1-2	-	CASSLARQYGYTF	TGTGCCAGCAGCTTAGCGCGACAGTATGGCTACACCTTC
TRBV19	-	TRBJ2-7	TRBD1	CASSTRDRSYEQYF	TGTGCCAGTAGTACCCGGGACAGGAGTTACGAGCAGTACTTC
TRBV29-1	once	TRBJ2-4	TRBD2	CSAVKGTSGAPLAKNIQYF	TGCAGCGCTGTTAAAGGGACTAGCGGGGCTCCGCTAGCCAAAAACATTCAGTACTTC
TRBV6-5	-	TRBJ2-7	TRBD2	CASSYGAGGLNEQYF	TGTGCCAGCAGTTACGGGGCGGGAGGGCTGAACGAGCAGTACTTC
TRBV6-2/TRBV6-3	-	TRBJ1-5	-	CASSPRGSRVPYSNQPQHF	TGTGCCAGCAGCCCTAGGGGATCTCGGGTTCCCTATAGCAATCAGCCCCAGCATTTT
TRBV7-9	once	TRBJ1-3	TRBD1	CASSLGQNTIYF	TGTGCCAGCAGCCTGGGACAGAACACCATATATTTT
TRBV27	-	TRBJ2-7	TRBD1	CASTLRVSGQDPYEQYF	TGTGCCAGCACCCTAAGGGTTTCGGGACAGGACCCCTACGAGCAGTACTTC
TRBV28	-	TRBJ2-5	-	CASSFISGQETQYF	TGTGCCAGCAGTTTTATCTCAGGTCAAGAGACCCAGTACTTC
TRBV30	-	TRBJ2-7	TRBD2	CAWSVQWGGSYEQYF	TGTGCCTGGAGTGTACAATGGGGAGGGTCCTACGAGCAGTACTTC
TRBV27	-	TRBJ2-3	-	CASSIWAGPTDTQYF	TGTGCCAGCTCGATCTGGGCGGGACCCACAGATACGCAGTATTTT
TRBV29-1	-	TRBJ2-7	-	CSVADGGILHEQYF	TGCAGCGTCGCCGACGGAGGGATTCTCCACGAGCAGTACTTC
TRBV7-3	once	TRBJ2-1	TRBD1	CASSFAGQGKGAQFF	TGTGCCAGCAGCTTCGCGGGACAGGGAAAAGGGGCACAGTTCTTC
TRBV6-1	-	TRBJ1-5	-	CASSEGGKDQPQHF	TGTGCCAGCAGTGAAGGAGGGAAGGATCAGCCCCAGCATTTT